The 23 T cell receptor beta chains listed next were all sequenced from one sample in a study of T cells expressing NK-cell markers. TCRdb reprocessed the 5' RACE reads and stores each CDR3 protein as one record, lacking DNA. The specimen's table records around 550,000 distinct CDR3 sequences. Sequencing used blood T cells: a sorted CD56 or NKG2C T cell subset, CD4+ or CD8+ T cells, or bulk PBMC T cells (not recorded which). All receptors come from a young man in good health.

V and J are TRBV5-1 and TRBJ2-5; the D call of TRBD1 rests on TCRdb alone, since no DNA is present to check it. This CDR3 contains 13 residues. CDR1 is SGHRS, CDR2 YFSETQ, per germline. CDR3 region: CSPGQGAQETQYF.

The V call is TRBV7-8, the J call TRBJ2-5; TCRdb indicates TRBD1, and absent DNA this call remains unverified. CDR3 length: 14 amino acids. The germline gives CDR1 SGHVS, CDR2 FQNEAQ. This chain's CDR3 is CASSFRQVEETQYF.

The genes are TRBV15 and TRBJ2-4. Germline CDR1 and CDR2: LNHNV and YYDKDF (reference sequence). The CDR3 sequence is 16 residues long. The CDR3 sequence: CATSSRLLLGKNIQYF.

The chain combines TRBV29-1 with TRBJ2-7. Looked up from germline, CDR1 is SQVTM and CDR2 is ANQGSEA. This CDR3 region has 12 residues. The chain's CDR3 is CSVENNGYEQYF.

The CDR3 is CASSQDGGGRREQFF. The rearrangement joins TRBV3-1 to TRBJ2-1; TCRdb's assignment of TRBD2 cannot be checked, as there is no DNA. CDR3 length equals 15 residues. Germline CDR1 reads LGHDT; CDR2 reads YNNKEL (reference sequence).

This chain links TRBV27 with TRBJ1-6; as DNA is missing, the TRBD1 call by TCRdb cannot be tested. The germline V gene has CDR1 MNHEY and CDR2 SMNVEV (reference sequence). The CDR3 extends over 15 amino acids. The CDR3 loop is CASSPAGQGNSPLHF.

The V call is TRBV11-2, the J call TRBJ2-1; TCRdb picks TRBD2, but there is no DNA to check that call. The CDR3 extends over 20 amino acids. The germline V gene has CDR1 SGHAT and CDR2 FQNNGV. CDR3 in amino acids: CASSLGGGTSGRGLNNEQFF.

The gene calls are TRBV2 and TRBJ1-1; TCRdb outputs TRBD1, but without DNA this stays unchecked. CDR3 length: 12 residues. Germline V gene lookup returns CDR1 SNHLY and CDR2 FYNNEI. CDR3 loop: CAGTVWNTEAFF. Filled out from reference TRBV2 and TRBJ1-1, the complete variable domain reads EPEVTQTPSHQVTQMGQEVILRCVPISNHLYFYWYRQILGQKVEFLVSFYNNEISEKSEIFDDQFSVERPDGSNFTLKIRSTKLEDSAMYFCAGTVWNTEAFFGQGTRLTVV.

The genes are TRBV10-3 and TRBJ2-7; TCRdb reports TRBD1, a call that lacks DNA to check it against. Germline CDR1 reads ENHRY; CDR2 reads SYGVKD. This CDR3 contains 13 residues. The CDR3 sequence: CAIRPKEGREQYF.

The genes are TRBV20-1 and TRBJ2-7; TCRdb indicates TRBD2, and absent DNA this call remains unverified. The CDR3 extends over 14 amino acids. Germline CDR1 DFQATT, CDR2 SNEGSKA (reference sequence). CDR3 amino acids: CSALESGDSYEQYF.

V gene TRBV11-2 combines with J gene TRBJ2-3; the TCRdb D gene call, TRBD2, has no DNA to confirm it. The germline V gene encodes CDR1 SGHAT and CDR2 FQNNGV. The length of the CDR3 is 13 residues. The CDR3 is CASVLRGADTQYF.

The rearrangement joins TRBV5-1 to TRBJ2-2; TCRdb calls TRBD1, which cannot be checked without DNA. CDR1 is SGHRS and CDR2 is YFSETQ in the germline V gene. The CDR3 consists of 17 residues. CDR3 loop: CASRTRHGGANTGELFF.

This chain links TRBV11-2 with TRBJ2-1; TCRdb's D call, TRBD2, is unchecked because there is no DNA. This CDR3 is 15 amino acids long. Germline lookup yields CDR1 SGHAT and CDR2 FQNNGV. The CDR3 sequence: CASSPSGRVRGEQFF.

This chain connects TRBV5-1 to TRBJ2-1; absent DNA, TCRdb's TRBD2 call cannot be checked. The length of the CDR3 is 13 residues. Germline V lookup: CDR1 SGHRS, CDR2 YFSETQ. CDR3 protein: CASRLSSGSEQFF.

The rearrangement joins TRBV15 to TRBJ2-1; the D call of TRBD2 rests on TCRdb alone, since no DNA is present to check it. Germline values: CDR1 LNHNV, CDR2 YYDKDF (reference sequence). The CDR3 has 14 amino acids. The CDR3 region is CATSSASGSYEQFF. Complete variable domain (other parts from reference TRBV15 and TRBJ2-1): DAMVIQNPRYQVTQFGKPVTLSCSQTLNHNVMYWYQQKSSQAPKLLFHYYDKDFNNEADTPDNFQSRRPNTSFCFLDIRSPGLGDTAMYLCATSSASGSYEQFFGPGTRLTVL.

J is TRBJ1-1 and V is TRBV20-1; no DNA is available, so the TRBD1 call from TCRdb remains unchecked. This CDR3 has 14 amino acids. CDR1 DFQATT and CDR2 SNEGSKA come from the germline V gene (reference sequence). This chain's CDR3 is CSANRVLLGTEAFF.

The rearrangement joins TRBV9 to TRBJ2-3. Germline CDR1 SGDLS, CDR2 YYNGEE. The CDR3 spans 15 residues. The CDR3 spells CASSAQTHSTDTQYF.

The V and J genes are TRBV15 and TRBJ2-1. The CDR3 contains 16 residues. CDR1 and CDR2 from the germline V gene are LNHNV and YYDKDF (reference sequence). Here the CDR3 reads CATSPLSGSHNNEQFF. Full variable domain (remainder filled in from reference TRBV15 and TRBJ2-1): DAMVIQNPRYQVTQFGKPVTLSCSQTLNHNVMYWYQQKSSQAPKLLFHYYDKDFNNEADTPDNFQSRRPNTSFCFLDIRSPGLGDTAMYLCATSPLSGSHNNEQFFGPGTRLTVL.

The chain has TRBV6-1 and TRBJ1-5. CDR1 is MNHNS, CDR2 SASEGT, per germline. The CDR3 is 14 amino acids. The CDR3 here is CASSDLGGNQPQHF.

The rearrangement uses TRBV27 and TRBJ2-1; TCRdb picks TRBD1, but there is no DNA to check that call. Germline CDR1 and CDR2: MNHEY and SMNVEV (reference sequence). The CDR3 consists of 13 residues. The CDR3 loop is CASNRARYGEQFF.

The chain uses TRBV7-2 and TRBJ2-4; the D call of TRBD2 rests on TCRdb alone, since no DNA is present to check it. The CDR3 totals 14 residues. Germline assignment: CDR1 SGHTA and CDR2 FQGNSA. The chain's CDR3 is CASSRDFLGDIQYF.

This chain connects TRBV10-3 to TRBJ2-1. CDR1 is ENHRY and CDR2 is SYGVKD in the germline V gene. The CDR3 extends over 17 amino acids. CDR3 residues: CAISAPVKREFYNEQFF.

This chain connects TRBV5-1 to TRBJ2-3; the TCRdb D gene call, TRBD2, has no DNA to confirm it. The CDR3 runs 15 residues. The germline CDR1 and CDR2 sequences are SGHRS and YFSETQ. CDR3 loop: CASSLESSFTDTQYF. Based on the CDR3 plus reference TRBV5-1 and TRBJ2-3, the full variable domain is KAGVTQTPRYLIKTRGQQVTLSCSPISGHRSVSWYQQTPGQGLQFLFEYFSETQRNKGNFPGRFSGRQFSNSRSEMNVSTLELGDSALYLCASSLESSFTDTQYFGPGTRLTVL.